This TCR beta chain was obtained from a study of CD8 T cells in Susac syndrome. General observations from the study: Regarding the TCR sequencing and HLA analysis, the study admitted that a relatively small number of individuals were involved.

Reverse transcription of about 0.45 to 1 ug RNA used random hexamers. immunoSEQ multiplex PCR amplified TCR beta CDR3 across 54 Vbeta, 13 Jbeta. In TCRdb, the immunoSEQ multiplex PCR reads were re-called with MiXCR into one record per CDR3 protein. The repertoire holds roughly 200,000 distinct CDR3 sequences, 85% to 95% seen once, with about 0.1% in the top ten. Remarks on this clonotype: The antigen is undetermined.

The CDR3 consists of 13 residues. Between the trimmed V and J ends, which lost 0 bases and 8 bases, there was a span of 12 bases. Looked up from germline, CDR1 is DFQATT and CDR2 is SNEGSKA (reference sequence). TEMRA cells were FACS-enriched, and CD8+ and CD4+ T cells were isolated negatively. J is TRBJ2-3 and V is TRBV20-1; D is uncertain. The source material was CD4+ T cells from PBMCs. The clonotype comes from a human donor in good health. For the CDR3, the DNA is TGCAGTGCTAGAGATTGGACGACGACTACGCAGTATTTT. Its protein is CSARDWTTTTQYF.